These 9 T cell receptor beta chains were sequenced from one sample in a study of T cell changes during pregnancy in multiple sclerosis. Generated by immunoSEQ multiplex PCR, the TCRdb table keeps only in-frame clones and is missing some. The repertoire has tens of thousands of clones, 90% of them found once; the top ten carry over 5%. The sequencing here drew on peripheral blood, taken in the third trimester of pregnancy. These receptors came from a female donor in good health, enrolled as a control in a pregnancy study.

This chain connects TRBV11-2 to TRBJ2-7; TRBD2 is a possible D gene (7 bases). This CDR3 spans 13 amino acids. V was pared by 6 bases and J by 2 bases, with 11 bases between. Germline loops: CDR1 SGHAT, CDR2 FQNNGV. The CDR3 here is CASRGGRTYEQYF. The CDR3 nucleotides read TGTGCCAGCAGGGGGGGGCGGACCTACGAGCAGTACTTC.

The J gene is TRBJ1-2, the V gene TRBV7-2, with 8 bases lining up with TRBD1. The CDR3 is made up of 15 amino acids. V lost 5 bases to trimming and J lost 2 bases; unmatched junction nucleotides: 7. Per germline, CDR1 SGHTA and CDR2 FQGNSA. Here the CDR3 DNA reads TGTGCCAGCAGCCAAGACCGGACAGGGAACTATGGCTACACCTTC. Its protein product is CASSQDRTGNYGYTF. Together with reference TRBV7-2 and TRBJ1-2, the CDR3 gives the full variable domain: GAGVSQSPSNKVTEKGKDVELRCDPISGHTALYWYRQSLGQGLEFLIYFQGNSAPDKSGLPSDRFSAERTGGSVSTLTIQRTQQEDSAVYLCASSQDRTGNYGYTFGSGTRLTVV.

This clone was counted a few times. The chain combines TRBV19 with TRBJ2-7; D is possibly TRBD2 (6 bases). Germline-derived CDR1 and CDR2 are LNHDA and SQIVND (reference sequence). CDR3 length: 15 amino acids. Between the trimmed V and J ends, which lost 9 bases and 6 bases, there was a span of 24 bases. The CDR3 DNA sequence: TGTGCCAGCAAAGTGCGAGTGGGAGGACCCGCCGAGCAGTACTTC. Translation: CASKVRVGGPAEQYF. Complete variable domain (other parts from reference TRBV19 and TRBJ2-7): DGGITQSPKYLFRKEGQNVTLSCEQNLNHDAMYWYRQDPGQGLRLIYYSQIVNDFQKGDIAEGYSVSREKKESFPLTVTSAQKNPTAFYLCASKVRVGGPAEQYFGPGTRLTVT.

This clone has a single count. One end of the junction is discordant with germline, which a read error may explain. This chain joins TRBV7-7 and TRBJ2-1; no firm D call. The CDR3 runs 14 residues. The germline gives CDR1 SSHAT, CDR2 FNYEAQ (reference sequence). CDR3 amino acids: CASSLYDTNNEQFF. The DNA of the CDR3 is TGTGCTAGCAGCTTATATGACACCAACAATGAGCAGTTCTTC.

This clone has more than one count but fewer than ten. The chain carries TRBV9 and TRBJ2-7; TRBD1 agrees at 7 bases. The CDR3 covers 15 residues. Per germline, CDR1 SGDLS and CDR2 YYNGEE. Germline trimming cut 2 bases from V and 6 bases from J; bases unmatched to any gene: 11. The DNA for the CDR3 is TGTGCCAGCAGCGTGGGACAGTCAGGGCAGGGCGAGCAGTACTTC. It encodes CASSVGQSGQGEQYF.

This sequence joins TRBV19 and TRBJ1-1; 10 bases map to TRBD1. The CDR3 consists of 16 residues. Germline V gene sequence: CDR1 LNHDA, CDR2 SQIVND (reference sequence). V lost 3 bases, J lost 2 bases, and 6 bases stayed unmatched. The CDR3 loop reads CASSILGQGGNTEAFF. The CDR3 bases are TGTGCCAGTAGTATTCTAGGACAGGGGGGCAACACTGAAGCTTTCTTT.

The chain uses TRBV2 and TRBJ1-1; D not certain. Germline V lookup: CDR1 SNHLY, CDR2 FYNNEI. There are 13 residues in the CDR3. V lost 8 bases to trimming and J lost 3 bases, with 13 bases between them. The DNA of the CDR3 is TGTGCCAGCCGTGGTGTATCCCACACTGAAGCTTTCTTT. Residues: CASRGVSHTEAFF.

The V call is TRBV7-2, the J call TRBJ2-1, with 10 nucleotides matching TRBD2. This CDR3 spans 15 amino acids. Germline CDR1 SGHTA, CDR2 FQGNSA. The V segment lost 0 bases and the J segment 10 bases; nucleotides outside the gene matches: 6. The chain's CDR3 is CASSLASGGLEEQFF. As DNA, the CDR3 is TGTGCCAGCAGCTTAGCTAGCGGGGGGCTCGAGGAGCAGTTCTTC.

The CDR3 DNA follows: TGTGCCATCAGGACTAGCGGGGGGGCCTCAGAGACCCAGTACTTC. This gives the protein CAIRTSGGASETQYF. The rearrangement joins TRBV10-3 to TRBJ2-5; the match to TRBD2 covers 14 bases. Germline V gene lookup returns CDR1 ENHRY and CDR2 SYGVKD. The CDR3 runs 15 residues. J was trimmed by 4 bases and V by 6 bases; bases with no gene match: 4.